This entry lists 32 T cell receptor beta chains sequenced from one sample in a study of T cell responses to AZD1222 COVID-19 vaccine. Profiled with immunoSEQ multiplex PCR; TCRdb holds only in-frame clones, not every one. The table records roughly 200,000 clones, 70% to 90% of them present only once. The sample was peripheral blood, taken on day 0 of AZD1222 vaccination. The source is an adult in good health.

The rearrangement uses TRBV5-1 and TRBJ1-1, with D unresolved. CDR1 and CDR2 from the germline V gene are SGHRS and YFSETQ. The length of the CDR3 is 14 residues. V gave up 2 bases and J gave up 5 bases, with 13 bases separating them. The CDR3 bases are TGCGCCAGCAGCTTAGGAGGCGCAAAGACTGAAGCTTTCTTT. Amino acid sequence: CASSLGGAKTEAFF.

This chain links TRBV9 with TRBJ2-5; tentatively, D is TRBD2 (5 bases). V shed 3 bases and J shed 2 bases, with 8 bases lying between them. Looked up from germline, CDR1 is SGDLS and CDR2 is YYNGEE. The CDR3 has 13 amino acids. The CDR3 DNA sequence: TGTGCCAGCAGCGGGACTCTTCAAGAGACCCAGTACTTC. This codes for CASSGTLQETQYF. Based on the CDR3 plus reference TRBV9 and TRBJ2-5, the full variable domain is DSGVTQTPKHLITATGQRVTLRCSPRSGDLSVYWYQQSLDQGLQFLIQYYNGEERAKGNILERFSAQQFPDLHSELNLSSLELGDSALYFCASSGTLQETQYFGPGTRLLVL.

The V call is TRBV19, the J call TRBJ2-1; 8 bases agree with TRBD2. The CDR3 covers 15 residues. Germline V gene lookup returns CDR1 LNHDA and CDR2 SQIVND (reference sequence). The junction had 8 bases not matched to a gene; V was cut back by 1 base and J by 9 bases. The chain's CDR3 is CASSIVAGGAPEQFF. CDR3 in DNA: TGTGCCAGTAGTATAGTTGCCGGGGGGGCGCCTGAGCAGTTCTTC. Full variable domain (remainder filled in from reference TRBV19 and TRBJ2-1): DGGITQSPKYLFRKEGQNVTLSCEQNLNHDAMYWYRQDPGQGLRLIYYSQIVNDFQKGDIAEGYSVSREKKESFPLTVTSAQKNPTAFYLCASSIVAGGAPEQFFGPGTRLTVL.

The chain carries TRBV25-1 and TRBJ2-1; D is ambiguous. Germline V lookup: CDR1 MGHDK, CDR2 SYGVNS. The CDR3 runs 14 residues. V lost 3 bases to trimming and J lost 5 bases, with 11 bases between them. CDR3 DNA: TGTGCCAGCAGTGAGTATTATAAGGACAATGAGCAGTTCTTC. This translates into CASSEYYKDNEQFF.

The chain recombines TRBV27 with TRBJ2-2; D is perhaps TRBD1 or TRBD2 (5 bases each). Per germline, CDR1 MNHEY and CDR2 SMNVEV (reference sequence). Trimming took off 6 bases at V and 5 bases at J, with 10 bases between the two ends. The CDR3 is 13 residues long. Here the CDR3 reads CASSPWGTGELFF. In DNA form, the CDR3 reads TGTGCCAGCAGCCCTTGGGGGACCGGGGAGCTGTTTTTT.

The chain joins TRBV18 to TRBJ1-1, with D hard to call. The CDR3 is made up of 15 amino acids. The V and J ends lost 2 bases and 2 bases respectively, with 12 bases between them. The V gene's germline CDR1 is KGHSH and CDR2 LQKENI. The CDR3 loop is CASSPIQAENTEAFF. The CDR3 nucleotides read TGTGCCAGCTCACCAATTCAAGCGGAAAACACTGAAGCTTTCTTT.

The chain uses TRBV7-9 and TRBJ1-1, with a tentative D call TRBD1 (5 bases). V was clipped by 1 base and J by 0 bases, with 15 bases between them. Germline CDR1 reads SEHNR; CDR2 reads FQNEAQ (reference sequence). The CDR3 length is 17 residues. The CDR3 here is CASSLGVDSLVNTEAFF. The CDR3 DNA is TGTGCCAGCAGCTTAGGGGTCGACAGCTTGGTGAACACTGAAGCTTTCTTT.

The chain carries TRBV7-9 and TRBJ1-2; no reliable D call. Germline-derived CDR1 and CDR2 are SEHNR and FQNEAQ (reference sequence). V shed 2 bases and J shed 11 bases, with 12 bases lying between them. The CDR3 has 12 residues. CDR3 sequence: CASSLSGGAYTF. DNA of the CDR3: TGTGCCAGCAGCTTAAGCGGCGGTGCGTACACCTTC.

The CDR3 DNA sequence: TGTGCCAGCACCCGGGGGCGCCGCGACACCGGGGAGCTGTTTTTT. This gives the protein CASTRGRRDTGELFF. The gene calls are TRBV6-1 and TRBJ2-2; TRBD1 or TRBD2 may be the D gene (6 bases each). Germline V gene sequence: CDR1 MNHNS, CDR2 SASEGT. V shed 7 bases and J shed 3 bases, with 15 bases lying between them. The CDR3 loop spans 15 amino acids.

This clone showed up just once. The chain employs TRBV6-5 and TRBJ2-7; D may be TRBD1 (6 bases). CDR3 size: 15 residues. Trimming took 5 bases from V and 0 from J, leaving 14 bases between them. Germline lookup yields CDR1 MNHEY and CDR2 SVGAGI. CDR3: CASSRNRDASYEQYF. In DNA, the CDR3 is TGTGCCAGCAGTCGAAACAGGGACGCCTCCTACGAGCAGTACTTC.

The V and J genes are TRBV15 and TRBJ1-2; no firm D call. The CDR3 length is 15 residues. Trimming removed 0 bases from V and 4 bases from J, with 12 bases in between. Germline V gene data show CDR1 as LNHNV and CDR2 as YYDKDF (reference sequence). The CDR3 DNA follows: TGTGCCACCAGCAGAGATTACGGACCCTCCTATGGCTACACCTTC. Protein product: CATSRDYGPSYGYTF.

This chain connects TRBV7-2 to TRBJ2-5, with 7 bases identical to TRBD2. The CDR3 covers 16 residues. Trimming removed 2 bases from V and 4 bases from J; junction bases left unmatched: 10. Germline V gene data show CDR1 as SGHTA and CDR2 as FQGNSA. Here the CDR3 DNA reads TGTGCCAGCAGCTTACGAACTTCTCTAGCGGCAGAGACCCAGTACTTC. Its translation: CASSLRTSLAAETQYF.

The chain uses TRBV7-5 and TRBJ2-2; the DNA was not used to check the table's D call, TRBD1. TRBV7-5 represents a pseudogene. The CDR3 is 13 amino acids. CDR3 in amino acids: CARSCGQTGELFF. The CDR3 bases are TGTGCCAGAAGCTGCGGACAGACCGGGGAGCTGTTTTTT.

This sequence joins TRBV7-3 and TRBJ1-1; D gene uncertain. V lost 5 bases to trimming and J lost 1 base, with 17 bases between them. Germline lookup yields CDR1 SGHTA and CDR2 FQGTGA. The CDR3 has 16 amino acids. CDR3 sequence reads: CASSPSIWAANTEAFF. The DNA of the CDR3 is TGTGCCAGCAGCCCAAGCATCTGGGCAGCGAACACTGAAGCTTTCTTT.

The J gene is TRBJ2-2, the V gene TRBV27; 9 bases line up with TRBD1. Germline values: CDR1 MNHEY, CDR2 SMNVEV (reference sequence). V was clipped by 3 bases and J by 5 bases; unmatched bases: 4. The CDR3 has 15 residues. Here the CDR3 reads CASSLWGQGTGELFF. The CDR3 nucleotides are TGTGCCAGCAGTTTGTGGGGACAGGGAACCGGGGAGCTGTTTTTT.

The genes are TRBV4-1 and TRBJ1-1; D is undetermined. CDR1 is MGHRA and CDR2 is YSYEKL in the germline V gene. CDR3 length equals 16 residues. The V and J ends lost 5 bases and 5 bases respectively, with 21 bases between them. Written as DNA, the CDR3 is TGCGCCAGCAGCTACCGGGTGCCCCCCGCCATGACTGAAGCTTTCTTT. Translating gives CASSYRVPPAMTEAFF.

The rearrangement links TRBV28 to TRBJ1-1, with 7 bases that match TRBD1. The ends lost 5 bases at V and 4 bases at J; junction bases unmatched: 10. This CDR3 has 15 amino acids. Looked up from germline, CDR1 is MDHEN and CDR2 is SYDVKM. This chain's CDR3 is CASSAWDSHRTEAFF. The CDR3 DNA is TGTGCCAGCAGTGCCTGGGACAGTCATCGCACTGAAGCTTTCTTT. Complete variable domain (other parts from reference TRBV28 and TRBJ1-1): DVKVTQSSRYLVKRTGEKVFLECVQDMDHENMFWYRQDPGLGLRLIYFSYDVKMKEKGDIPEGYSVSREKKERFSLILESASTNQTSMYLCASSAWDSHRTEAFFGQGTRLTVV.

This clone was recorded only once. The genes are TRBV5-5 and TRBJ1-1; no clear D gene. Trimming left V 3 bases short and J 1 base short, with 13 bases between. This CDR3 comprises 15 residues. The germline V gene has CDR1 SGHKS and CDR2 YYEKEE (reference sequence). In DNA form, the CDR3 reads TGTGCCAGCAGCTCCCTTCCAGCCTCGAACACTGAAGCTTTCTTT. Protein product: CASSSLPASNTEAFF. The whole variable domain, remainder taken from reference TRBV5-5 and TRBJ1-1, is DAGVTQSPTHLIKTRGQQVTLRCSPISGHKSVSWYQQVLGQGPQFIFQYYEKEERGRGNFPDRFSARQFPNYSSELNVNALLLGDSALYLCASSSLPASNTEAFFGQGTRLTVV.

V usage is TRBV7-6 and J usage is TRBJ1-1, with D possibly matching TRBD1 (6 bases). Trimming shortened V by 5 bases and J by 8 bases, and 15 bases separated the two germline ends. Germline loops: CDR1 SGHVS, CDR2 FNYEAQ. The CDR3 spans 13 residues. The CDR3 is CASSTKVGAEAFF. The CDR3 DNA is TGTGCCAGCAGCACCAAGGTGGGGGCAGAAGCTTTCTTT.

This rearrangement joins TRBV11-2 to TRBJ2-7, with D perhaps TRBD1 (5 bases). The V end was cut by 2 bases, the J end by 6 bases, with 17 bases between. The CDR3 runs 15 residues. Germline V gene data show CDR1 as SGHAT and CDR2 as FQNNGV. This CDR3 reads CASSLNPRAIGEQYF. The CDR3, as DNA: TGTGCCAGCAGCTTAAATCCCAGGGCAATAGGCGAGCAGTACTTC.

The chain has TRBV6-6 and TRBJ2-7, with 8 bases aligning to TRBD1. This CDR3 is built from 15 residues. With 5 bases clipped from V and 3 bases from J, the junction kept 9 bases outside the gene matches. Germline loops: CDR1 MNHNY, CDR2 SVGAGI (reference sequence). CDR3 loop: CASSKRTGFGYEQYF. The CDR3 region has the DNA TGTGCCAGCAGTAAACGGACAGGGTTCGGCTACGAGCAGTACTTC.

The chain links TRBV18 to TRBJ1-1; a weak D match, TRBD1 (5 bases). The CDR3 is 12 amino acids. Trimming cost V 8 bases and J 3 bases, with 10 bases left between them. Germline V CDR1 and CDR2: KGHSH, LQKENI. Here the CDR3 reads CASQRGDTEAFF. The CDR3 nucleotides are TGTGCCAGCCAAAGAGGGGACACTGAAGCTTTCTTT.

The chain couples TRBV19 to TRBJ1-5, with 8 bases that match TRBD1. CDR1 is LNHDA, CDR2 SQIVND, per germline (reference sequence). The CDR3 is 14 amino acids. The trim removed 5 bases at V and 7 bases at J, leaving 7 bases unmatched. This CDR3 reads CASSGRGTGQPQHF. In nucleotides, the CDR3 is TGTGCCAGTAGTGGCCGCGGGACAGGCCAGCCCCAGCATTTT.

The gene calls are TRBV19 and TRBJ2-7, with D possibly being TRBD2 (7 bases). The V gene's germline CDR1 is LNHDA and CDR2 SQIVND (reference sequence). This CDR3 is 15 amino acids long. Trimming removed 1 base at V and 3 bases at J, with 13 bases between. The CDR3 bases are TGTGCCAGTAGTATAGTGGGAGGGGGAAACTACGAGCAGTACTTC. Translating it yields CASSIVGGGNYEQYF.

The J gene is TRBJ2-2, the V gene TRBV27, with D possibly matching TRBD2 (6 bases). Germline values: CDR1 MNHEY, CDR2 SMNVEV (reference sequence). The CDR3 has 19 amino acids. The V end lost 0 bases, the J end lost 4 bases, and 21 bases lay between the germline ends. The DNA of the CDR3 is TGTGCCAGCAGTTTATCCCCCCGTTTGGGTGTCGGGGGCACCGGGGAGCTGTTTTTT. Translating gives CASSLSPRLGVGGTGELFF.

Here the CDR3 DNA reads TGTGCCAGCAGTTCTCCGGGACGAAACTATGGCTACACCTTC. Residues: CASSSPGRNYGYTF. The genes are TRBV6-5 and TRBJ1-2; D may be TRBD1 (5 bases). Per the germline V gene, CDR1 is MNHEY and CDR2 is SVGAGI. The V gene lost 4 bases and the J gene lost 2 bases, with 11 bases spanning the gap. This CDR3 has 14 residues.

This clone showed up just once. The chain recombines TRBV9 with TRBJ2-5, with unresolved D. Germline V lookup: CDR1 SGDLS, CDR2 YYNGEE. Trimming removed 0 bases from V and 1 base from J, with 10 bases in between. The CDR3 extends over 15 amino acids. CDR3 coding DNA: TGTGCCAGCAGCGTAGGGCCACAGCCCCAAGAGACCCAGTACTTC. The encoded protein is CASSVGPQPQETQYF. Filled out from reference TRBV9 and TRBJ2-5, the complete variable domain reads DSGVTQTPKHLITATGQRVTLRCSPRSGDLSVYWYQQSLDQGLQFLIQYYNGEERAKGNILERFSAQQFPDLHSELNLSSLELGDSALYFCASSVGPQPQETQYFGPGTRLLVL.

V and J are TRBV6-2 or TRBV6-3 and TRBJ2-1; possibly TRBD2 for D (7 bases). Germline CDR1 is MNHEY and CDR2 is SVGEGT. V was trimmed by 5 bases and J by 4 bases, leaving 12 bases between them. The CDR3 loop spans 14 amino acids. The CDR3 reads CASSKAGAYNEQFF. The CDR3 DNA reads TGTGCCAGCAGTAAGGCGGGGGCGTACAATGAGCAGTTCTTC.

The CDR3 bases are TGCGCCAGCAGCCAAGATGGGCTGGGACTAGCACAAGAGACCCAGTACTTC. It codes for CASSQDGLGLAQETQYF. The chain uses TRBV4-1 and TRBJ2-5; 9 bases map to TRBD2. This CDR3 has 17 amino acids. The V gene's germline CDR1 is MGHRA and CDR2 YSYEKL. The J segment lost 2 bases and the V segment lost 0 bases, leaving 7 bases of the junction unmatched.

The chain is built from TRBV7-9 and TRBJ2-3; 12 nucleotides line up with TRBD2. The CDR3 contains 18 residues. V shed 2 bases and J 4 bases; nucleotides not matched to a gene: 10. Germline V CDR1 and CDR2: SEHNR, FQNEAQ (reference sequence). The CDR3 reads CASSLPWLAGGQADTQYF. Written as DNA, the CDR3 is TGTGCCAGCAGCTTACCCTGGCTAGCGGGGGGGCAGGCAGATACGCAGTATTTT.

The rearrangement uses TRBV18 and TRBJ1-3; 7 bases agree with TRBD1. V lost 3 bases to trimming and J lost 4 bases; unmatched junction nucleotides: 3. CDR1 and CDR2 from the germline V gene are KGHSH and LQKENI. The length of the CDR3 is 14 residues. The CDR3 bases are TGTGCCAGCTCACCGGGACAGACGGGAAACACCATATATTTT. Its protein product is CASSPGQTGNTIYF.

The chain carries TRBV6-1 and TRBJ1-1, with D possibly TRBD1 on 6 matching bases. Per the germline V gene, CDR1 is MNHNS and CDR2 is SASEGT. CDR3 length: 16 amino acids. The V end lost 4 bases, the J end lost 0 bases, and 15 bases lay between the germline ends. The CDR3 loop is CASSARGAPMNTEAFF. The CDR3 DNA follows: TGTGCCAGCAGTGCCCGGGGGGCCCCAATGAACACTGAAGCTTTCTTT.